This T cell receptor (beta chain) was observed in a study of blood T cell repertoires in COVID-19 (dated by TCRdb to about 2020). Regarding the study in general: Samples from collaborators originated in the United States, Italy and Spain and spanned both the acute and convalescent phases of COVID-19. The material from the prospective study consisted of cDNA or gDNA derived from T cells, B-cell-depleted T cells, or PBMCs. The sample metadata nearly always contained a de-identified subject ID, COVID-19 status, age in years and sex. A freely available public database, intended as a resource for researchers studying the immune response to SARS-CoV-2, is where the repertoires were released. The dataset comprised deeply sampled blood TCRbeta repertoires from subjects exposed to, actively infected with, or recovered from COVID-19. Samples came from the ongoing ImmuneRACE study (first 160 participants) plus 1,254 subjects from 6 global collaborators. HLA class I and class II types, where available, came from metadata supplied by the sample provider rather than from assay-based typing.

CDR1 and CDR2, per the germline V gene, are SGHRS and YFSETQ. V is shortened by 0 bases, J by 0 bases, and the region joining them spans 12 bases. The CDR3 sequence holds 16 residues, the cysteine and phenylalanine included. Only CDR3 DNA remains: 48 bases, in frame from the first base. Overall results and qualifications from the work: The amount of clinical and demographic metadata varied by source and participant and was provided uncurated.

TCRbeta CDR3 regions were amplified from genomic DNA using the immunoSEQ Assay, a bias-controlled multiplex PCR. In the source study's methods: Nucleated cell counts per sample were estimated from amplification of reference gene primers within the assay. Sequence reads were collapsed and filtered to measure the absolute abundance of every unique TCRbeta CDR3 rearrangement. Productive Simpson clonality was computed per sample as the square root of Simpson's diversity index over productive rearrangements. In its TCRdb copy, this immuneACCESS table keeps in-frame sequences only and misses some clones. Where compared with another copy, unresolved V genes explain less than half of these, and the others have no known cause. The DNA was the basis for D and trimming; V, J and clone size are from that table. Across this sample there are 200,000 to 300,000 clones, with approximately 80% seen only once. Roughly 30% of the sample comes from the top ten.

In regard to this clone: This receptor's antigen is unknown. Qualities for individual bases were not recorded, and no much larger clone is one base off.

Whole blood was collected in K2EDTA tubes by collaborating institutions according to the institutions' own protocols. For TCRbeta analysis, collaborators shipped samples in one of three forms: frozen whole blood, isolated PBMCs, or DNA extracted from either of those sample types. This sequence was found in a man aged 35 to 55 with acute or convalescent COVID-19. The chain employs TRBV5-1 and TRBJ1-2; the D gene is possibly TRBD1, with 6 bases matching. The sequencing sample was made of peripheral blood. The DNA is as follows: TGCGCCAGCAGCTTGGCCGGGACACCTTCTAACTATGGCTACACCTTC. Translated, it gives CASSLAGTPSNYGYTF.